The 3 T cell receptor beta chains below all came from one sample that was sequenced in a study of shared clonotypes between healthy human individuals. Terminally differentiated effector memory CD45RA+ cells were excluded from the naive CD8 cells, which were CD45RO-negative and positively selected for CCR7. Sequencing used immunoSEQ multiplex PCR; TCRdb keeps in-frame clones, though not all of them. The sample includes roughly 2.1 million clones, approximately 94% of them seen just once. Sample: naive CD8+ T cells from PBMCs. These receptors were taken from a man younger than 35 in good health. Some clones in this sample may be carry-over from other donors' samples.

The CDR3 bases are TGTGCCAGCAGCTTGGGGGGCCTCCTTACTACTAGCGAGCAGTACTTC. Encoded protein: CASSLGGLLTTSEQYF. The chain is built from TRBV5-6 and TRBJ2-7; D assignment may be TRBD1 or TRBD2 (5 bases each). V was shortened by 0 bases and J by 6 bases, with 19 bases between the two germline ends. The CDR3 is 16 amino acids. Germline V lookup: CDR1 SGHDT, CDR2 YYEEEE.

This chain joins TRBV15 and TRBJ1-1; D might be TRBD1 (6 bases). CDR3 length: 12 residues. The V end lost 8 bases, the J end lost 1 base, and 8 bases lay between the germline ends. Germline V CDR1 and CDR2: LNHNV, YYDKDF (reference sequence). Here the CDR3 DNA reads TGTGCCACCGGGGGCCGGAACACTGAAGCTTTCTTT. It yields the protein CATGGRNTEAFF.

CDR3 sequence: CASSAWGGQETQYF. The CDR3 coding sequence is TGTGCCAGTAGTGCCTGGGGGGGGCAAGAGACCCAGTACTTC. This chain joins TRBV19 and TRBJ2-5; the match to TRBD2 covers 7 bases. The CDR3 sequence is 14 residues long. Germline lookup yields CDR1 LNHDA and CDR2 SQIVND (reference sequence). Trimming removed 5 bases from V and 2 bases from J; junction bases left unmatched: 5.